This TCR beta chain was identified in a study of blood T cell repertoires in COVID-19. Study in general: The United States, Italy and Spain provided the acute and convalescent COVID-19 samples.

In the original workflow: Amplification of reference gene primers provided the estimated nucleated cell counts. This table comes from immunoSEQ multiplex PCR, and its TCRdb copy is limited to in-frame clones, with some not included. V and J calls plus clone size are reproduced from that table; the DNA served to infer D and trimming. The profile shows 95,000 or so clones, about 89% of them singletons. The CDR3 runs 13 residues. V was clipped by 6 bases and J by 12 bases, with 18 bases between them. The V and J genes are TRBV12-3 or TRBV12-4 and TRBJ2-1, with D possibly being TRBD1 (6 bases). The sequence was collected from a human donor in a cohort sampled during active COVID-19. The specimen sequenced was peripheral blood. As DNA, the CDR3 is TGTGCCAGCAGCGAGACAGGCTATCGATGGCAGTTCTTC. Amino acid sequence: CASSETGYRWQFF.